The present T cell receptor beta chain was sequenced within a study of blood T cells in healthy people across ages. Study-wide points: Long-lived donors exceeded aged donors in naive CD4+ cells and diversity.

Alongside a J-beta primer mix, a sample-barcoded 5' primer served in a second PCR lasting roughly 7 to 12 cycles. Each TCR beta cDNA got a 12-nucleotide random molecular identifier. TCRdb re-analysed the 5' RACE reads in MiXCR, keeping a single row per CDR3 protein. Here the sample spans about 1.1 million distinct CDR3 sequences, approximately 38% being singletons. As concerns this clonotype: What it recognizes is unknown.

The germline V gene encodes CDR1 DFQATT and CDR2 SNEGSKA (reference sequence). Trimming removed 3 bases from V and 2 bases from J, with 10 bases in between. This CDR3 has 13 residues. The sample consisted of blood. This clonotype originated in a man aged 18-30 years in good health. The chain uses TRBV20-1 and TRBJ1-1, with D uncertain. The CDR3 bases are TGCAGTGCTAGTTCGGGCCCTAACACTGAAGCTTTCTTT. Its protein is CSASSGPNTEAFF.